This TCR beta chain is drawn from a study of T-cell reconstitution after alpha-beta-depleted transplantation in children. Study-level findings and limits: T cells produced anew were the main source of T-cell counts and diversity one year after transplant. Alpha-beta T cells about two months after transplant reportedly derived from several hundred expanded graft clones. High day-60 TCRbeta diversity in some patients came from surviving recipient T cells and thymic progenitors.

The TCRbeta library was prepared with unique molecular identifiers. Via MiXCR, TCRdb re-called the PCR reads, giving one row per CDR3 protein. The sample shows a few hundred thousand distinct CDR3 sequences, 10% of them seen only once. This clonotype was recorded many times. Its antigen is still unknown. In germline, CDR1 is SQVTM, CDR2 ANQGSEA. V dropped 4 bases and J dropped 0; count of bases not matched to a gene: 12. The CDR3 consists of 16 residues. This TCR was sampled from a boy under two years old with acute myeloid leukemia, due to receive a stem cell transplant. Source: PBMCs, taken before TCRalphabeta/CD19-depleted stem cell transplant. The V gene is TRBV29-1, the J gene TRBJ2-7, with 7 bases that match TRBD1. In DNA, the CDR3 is TGCAGCGTTGCACCCCCAACTTGGACAGGCTCCTACGAGCAGTACTTC. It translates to CSVAPPTWTGSYEQYF.